This T cell receptor (beta chain) was recorded in a study of cytomegalovirus exposure and HLA in healthy donors. Findings and limits, study-wide: There were reportedly fewer N-insertions in an Asian-associated ancestry cluster than the roughly 670-donor mean, in a later analysis.

Comment on this clone: Its antigen is unidentified.

With 4 bases removed from V and 10 bases from J, the gap between germline ends came to 20 bases. The CDR3 sequence is 15 residues long. The germline V gene encodes CDR1 SNHLY and CDR2 FYNNEI. Researchers ran the PCR with 60 Vbeta and 13 Jbeta primers. The data were produced by immunoSEQ multiplex PCR, yet TCRdb's version contains in-frame clones alone and is incomplete. The table has about 190,000 clones, approximately 80% seen once; the top ten hold under 0.85%. The chain joins TRBV2 to TRBJ2-1; no clear D. Material for sequencing was PBMCs. The clonotype was recovered from a boy aged 5-17 years in good health and CMV-seronegative. The CDR3 DNA reads as TGTGCCAGCAGTGGGAAGAACCTCGAGGTGGCGGAGCAGTTCTTC. It translates to CASSGKNLEVAEQFF.